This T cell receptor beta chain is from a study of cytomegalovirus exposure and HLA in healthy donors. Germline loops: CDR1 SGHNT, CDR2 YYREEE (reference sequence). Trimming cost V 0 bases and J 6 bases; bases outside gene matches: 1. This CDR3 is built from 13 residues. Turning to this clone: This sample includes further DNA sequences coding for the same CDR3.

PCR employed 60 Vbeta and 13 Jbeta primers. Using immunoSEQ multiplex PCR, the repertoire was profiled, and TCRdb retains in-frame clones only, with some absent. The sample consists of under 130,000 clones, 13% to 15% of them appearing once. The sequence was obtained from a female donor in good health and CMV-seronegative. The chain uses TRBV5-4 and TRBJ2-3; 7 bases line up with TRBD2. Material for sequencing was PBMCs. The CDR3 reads CASSLAGGDTQYF. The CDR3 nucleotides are TGTGCCAGCAGCTTGGCCGGGGGGGATACGCAGTATTTT.